This T cell receptor (beta chain) is from a study of blood T cells in healthy people across ages. A second PCR of 7 to 11 cycles used a sample-barcoded 5' primer and a J-beta primer mix. MiXCR, run by TCRdb on the 5' RACE reads, gives a single entry per CDR3 protein. The sample lists hundreds of thousands of distinct CDR3 sequences, under 30% occurring once. The CDR3 is made up of 14 amino acids. V lost 6 bases and J 4 bases, leaving 19 bases between the germline ends. Germline lookup yields CDR1 SQVTM and CDR2 ANQGSEA. This same sample was also taken into another study, of T cells of mothers and their children. That study reports: From each mother came over 8.5 million TCR beta CDR3 reads, and from each child came about 3 million.

The specimen sequenced was blood. The genes are TRBV29-1 and TRBJ2-7; the D gene could be TRBD1 or TRBD2 (5 bases each). The TCR comes from a boy aged 5 to 17 in good health. CDR3 sequence (DNA): TGCAGCGTAGGAGGACATCGGCCGGGGTACGAGCAGTACTTC. It translates to CSVGGHRPGYEQYF.